This T cell receptor (beta chain) was sequenced in a study of shared clonotypes between healthy human individuals. Study-level results: Donor scarcity curtailed the genetic and exposure-history diversity represented herein.

Methods used by the authors: From ImmunoSEQ came sequences covering only the junction and carrying no quality scores, so filtering differed. Libraries were prepared by immunoSEQ multiplex PCR; TCRdb keeps only in-frame clonotypes and omits some of them. V, J and clone size are taken as reported in that table, and D and trimming were inferred from the DNA itself. The sample lists over a million clones; 95% to 97% were seen once. Points on this clone: Its target is unknown.

The clonotype comes from a man younger than 45 in good health. Specimen: naive CD4+ T cells sorted from blood. Subset of the sample: CD45RA+ positively selected.

The CDR3 sequence: CASDPGGRRFEQYF. Here the CDR3 DNA reads TGCGCCAGCGATCCGGGGGGGAGGAGATTCGAGCAGTACTTC. The chain combines TRBV5-1 with TRBJ2-7; 8 positions match TRBD2. Germline CDR1 SGHRS, CDR2 YFSETQ. The CDR3 has 14 amino acids. Trimming removed 7 bases from V and 6 bases from J; junction bases left unmatched: 12.